The T cell receptor (beta chain) described here comes from a study of CD8 T cells in Susac syndrome. The trim removed 6 bases at V and 0 bases at J, leaving 5 bases unmatched. This CDR3 spans 15 amino acids. Germline V gives CDR1 MNHNY, CDR2 SVGAGI (reference sequence). Random hexamers were used to reverse transcribe the RNA input (about 0.45 to 1 ug). TCRdb reprocessed the immunoSEQ multiplex PCR reads via MiXCR and lists one record per CDR3 protein. The sample comprises about 180,000 distinct CDR3 sequences, approximately 94% of which are singletons, and more than 0.09% rests with the top ten. TEMRA cells were enriched by FACS, and CD4+ and CD8+ T cells were negatively isolated.

The sequence was collected from a human donor with multiple sclerosis. Material for sequencing was CD4+ T cells from PBMCs. The chain carries TRBV6-6 and TRBJ2-1; TRBD2 aligns across 7 bases. The CDR3 loop is CASSPSGASYNEQFF. The DNA for the CDR3 is TGTGCCAGCAGCCCTAGCGGTGCCTCCTACAATGAGCAGTTCTTC.